The 23 T cell receptor beta chains below come from one sample, sequenced in a study of blood T cell repertoires in COVID-19. TCRdb's table, derived via immunoSEQ multiplex PCR, lists solely in-frame clones and lacks some. The repertoire holds 220,000 or so clones, with roughly 80% as singletons. The specimen sequenced was peripheral blood. The receptors here all came from a woman aged 80 or older with COVID-19, enrolled during active disease.

This clone was observed a handful of times. The rearrangement links TRBV9 to TRBJ2-1; weak D call: TRBD1 (6 bases). The germline V gene encodes CDR1 SGDLS and CDR2 YYNGEE. Trimming cost V 0 bases and J 8 bases, with 15 bases left between them. The CDR3 spans 15 residues. The CDR3, as DNA: TGTGCCAGCAGCGTAGAGGGACATTCCCAGGATGAGCAGTTCTTC. Its protein is CASSVEGHSQDEQFF. Full variable domain (rest looked up from reference TRBV9 and TRBJ2-1): DSGVTQTPKHLITATGQRVTLRCSPRSGDLSVYWYQQSLDQGLQFLIQYYNGEERAKGNILERFSAQQFPDLHSELNLSSLELGDSALYFCASSVEGHSQDEQFFGPGTRLTVL.

This rearrangement joins TRBV3-1 (or the pseudogene TRBV3-2) to TRBJ2-7; 7 bases fit TRBD1. The CDR3 is 16 residues long. V shed 1 base and J 2 bases; nucleotides not matched to a gene: 8. In germline, CDR1 is LGHDT, CDR2 YNNKEL (reference sequence). Written as DNA, the CDR3 is TGTGCCAGCAGCCAAGCTCTGACAGGGAAGACCTACGAGCAGTACTTC. It encodes CASSQALTGKTYEQYF.

This chain joins TRBV6-5 and TRBJ2-7, with TRBD2 identical over 9 bases. CDR1 is MNHEY and CDR2 is SVGAGI in the germline V gene. Trimming at V came to 4 bases and at J to 8 bases, leaving 15 bases not matched to a gene. The CDR3 is made up of 16 amino acids. The CDR3 spells CASSSPPVREGLKQYF. The CDR3 bases are TGTGCCAGCAGTTCCCCCCCGGTGCGGGAGGGTTTGAAGCAGTACTTC.

V and J are TRBV30 and TRBJ2-5; tentatively, D is TRBD1 (5 bases). CDR3 size: 13 residues. Germline values: CDR1 GTSNPN, CDR2 SVGIG (reference sequence). V shed 3 bases and J shed 5 bases, with 13 bases lying between them. The CDR3 is CAWSGQGLETQYF. The CDR3, as DNA: TGTGCCTGGAGCGGTCAGGGTTTGGAGACCCAGTACTTC.

CDR3 DNA: TGTGCCAGCAGCTCTAGACCACAGGGCTCCTACGAGCAGTACTTC. Translated: CASSSRPQGSYEQYF. The J gene is TRBJ2-7, the V gene TRBV7-6; D might be TRBD1 (6 bases). The V end was cut by 4 bases, the J end by 0 bases, with 13 bases between. The CDR3 spans 15 residues. CDR1 is SGHVS and CDR2 is FNYEAQ in the germline V gene.

The V and J genes are TRBV27 and TRBJ1-2; 8 nucleotides align to TRBD1. The CDR3 runs 14 residues. CDR1 MNHEY and CDR2 SMNVEV come from the germline V gene (reference sequence). After removal of 5 bases from V and 3 bases from J, the junction contained 5 bases not matched to a gene. As DNA, the CDR3 is TGTGCCAGCAGTACCCTGACAGGGGACTATGGCTACACCTTC. It encodes CASSTLTGDYGYTF.

V gene TRBV27 combines with J gene TRBJ1-2, with a weak D call TRBD1 (5 bases). The CDR3 has 13 residues. V lost 3 bases and J 5 bases, leaving 10 bases between the germline ends. Germline CDR1 and CDR2: MNHEY and SMNVEV (reference sequence). The CDR3 nucleotides are TGTGCCAGCAGTTTTGGGGGGAGATATGGCTACACCTTC. Translated: CASSFGGRYGYTF.

The rearrangement joins TRBV28 to TRBJ2-7; D may be TRBD1 (5 bases). Germline V lookup: CDR1 MDHEN, CDR2 SYDVKM. The CDR3 totals 14 residues. V lost 6 bases and J lost 3, with 15 bases in between. CDR3 nucleotide sequence: TGTGCCAGCAGAGAACCCAGGACAATCTACGAGCAGTACTTC. Residues: CASREPRTIYEQYF.

This chain uses TRBV12-5 with TRBJ1-1; D is ambiguous. This CDR3 region has 13 residues. Trimming removed 7 bases at V and 3 bases at J, with 12 bases between. The germline V gene has CDR1 LGHNT and CDR2 FRNRAP. Written as DNA, the CDR3 is TGTGCTAGTGCCGTAACGGAGGACACTGAAGCTTTCTTT. Protein: CASAVTEDTEAFF.

V and J are TRBV27 and TRBJ1-1, with 7 bases fitting TRBD1. With 1 base clipped from V and 6 bases from J, the junction kept 11 bases outside the gene matches. CDR3 length: 16 residues. Germline V gene lookup returns CDR1 MNHEY and CDR2 SMNVEV (reference sequence). Here the CDR3 reads CASSLYGGGQGAEAFF. The CDR3 DNA is TGTGCCAGCAGTTTATATGGTGGGGGGCAGGGGGCTGAAGCTTTCTTT.

This sequence joins TRBV12-3 or TRBV12-4 and TRBJ1-2; D is unresolved. The CDR3 spans 13 residues. V lost 6 bases, J lost 5 bases, and 13 bases lay in between. For the CDR3, the DNA is TGTGCCAGCAGCCCGAAGGCGACTTATGGCTACACCTTC. This codes for CASSPKATYGYTF.

This clone is a singleton in its sample. V usage is TRBV6-4 and J usage is TRBJ2-3; TRBD2 matches 10 bases. The CDR3 extends over 15 amino acids. Germline V CDR1 and CDR2: MRHNA, SNTAGT. V dropped 2 bases and J dropped 4; count of bases not matched to a gene: 3. CDR3 nucleotides: TGTGCCAGCAGTGACGTAGCGGGAGGCGCAGATACGCAGTATTTT. Translated: CASSDVAGGADTQYF.

The chain couples TRBV7-9 to TRBJ1-5; D is unclear. Per germline, CDR1 SEHNR and CDR2 FQNEAQ (reference sequence). V gave up 1 base and J gave up 5 bases, with 9 bases separating them. This CDR3 comprises 14 residues. The CDR3 nucleotides read TGTGCCAGCAGCTTAGTGGTCAGGCATCAGCCCCAGCATTTT. This translates into CASSLVVRHQPQHF.

This clone was detected once. The V call is TRBV9, the J call TRBJ2-3, with a tentative D call TRBD2 (6 bases). Germline CDR1 is SGDLS and CDR2 is YYNGEE. V gave up 6 bases and J gave up 4 bases, with 18 bases separating them. The CDR3 loop spans 15 amino acids. The CDR3 region is CASTLGGGSADTQYF. The CDR3 region has the DNA TGTGCCAGCACCCTCGGAGGAGGGAGCGCAGATACGCAGTATTTT.

The chain combines TRBV5-1 with TRBJ2-1, with TRBD1 identical over 10 bases. Germline V CDR1 and CDR2: SGHRS, YFSETQ. Germline trimming cut 5 bases from V and 7 bases from J; bases unmatched to any gene: 9. The CDR3 totals 15 residues. CDR3 nucleotide sequence: TGCGCCAGCAGGCCTGACAGGGGGCGCGGAAATGAGCAGTTCTTC. This translates into CASRPDRGRGNEQFF.

The rearrangement uses TRBV2 and TRBJ1-2; D remains ambiguous. V dropped 4 bases and J dropped 7 bases, with 25 bases sitting between them. Per the germline V gene, CDR1 is SNHLY and CDR2 is FYNNEI. This CDR3 is built from 17 residues. The CDR3 region is CASSVKTPKGGGSGYTF. The CDR3 DNA reads as TGTGCCAGCAGTGTTAAGACCCCTAAAGGAGGAGGTAGTGGCTACACCTTC.

J is TRBJ2-7 and V is TRBV28, with a tentative D call TRBD1 (5 bases). Between the trimmed V and J ends, which lost 6 bases and 3 bases, there was a span of 18 bases. Germline V CDR1 and CDR2: MDHEN, SYDVKM. The CDR3 loop spans 15 amino acids. The CDR3 DNA is TGTGCCAGCAGCTCCACCGTCGGGCAGGGCTACGAGCAGTACTTC. The encoded protein is CASSSTVGQGYEQYF. The full variable domain, its missing parts supplied by reference TRBV28 and TRBJ2-7, is DVKVTQSSRYLVKRTGEKVFLECVQDMDHENMFWYRQDPGLGLRLIYFSYDVKMKEKGDIPEGYSVSREKKERFSLILESASTNQTSMYLCASSSTVGQGYEQYFGPGTRLTVT.

This chain links TRBV7-3 with TRBJ1-1; D gene uncertain. The germline gives CDR1 SGHTA, CDR2 FQGTGA. The CDR3 is made up of 13 amino acids. The germline V and J ends were trimmed by 5 bases and 1 base, with 8 bases remaining between them. DNA for the CDR3: TGTGCCAGCAGCACGGCGGGGAACACTGAAGCTTTCTTT. Amino acids: CASSTAGNTEAFF.

The chain links TRBV4-1 to TRBJ1-5, with TRBD1 identical over 11 bases. The CDR3 loop spans 17 amino acids. V was pared by 6 bases and J by 0 bases, with 7 bases of the junction left unmatched. Germline-derived CDR1 and CDR2 are MGHRA and YSYEKL. In DNA, the CDR3 is TGCGCCAGCAGGCCCGGGACAGGGGGTAATAGCAATCAGCCCCAGCATTTT. It specifies CASRPGTGGNSNQPQHF.

The chain has TRBV18 and TRBJ1-5; D is possibly TRBD1 (5 bases). The CDR3 length is 14 residues. Trimming removed 6 bases at V and 1 base at J, with 10 bases between. Germline CDR1 and CDR2: KGHSH and LQKENI. The CDR3 spells CASSEKGSNQPQHF. The CDR3 DNA reads as TGTGCCAGCTCGGAGAAGGGGAGCAATCAGCCCCAGCATTTT.

The chain couples TRBV6-5 to TRBJ1-5; the D gene is possibly TRBD1 (5 bases). Deletions cut 6 bases from V and 3 bases from J, with 12 bases between. CDR1 is MNHEY, CDR2 SVGAGI, per germline. The CDR3 has 14 residues. The CDR3 DNA is TGTGCCAGCAGCATGGACAACTACAATCAGCCCCAGCATTTT. Encoded protein: CASSMDNYNQPQHF.

This clone has just a few counts. The chain employs TRBV13 and TRBJ2-1; maybe TRBD2 (5 bases). The germline gives CDR1 PRHDT, CDR2 FYEKMQ (reference sequence). V was pared by 5 bases and J by 0 bases, with 11 bases between. This CDR3 has 15 amino acids. The CDR3 region has the DNA TGTGCCAGCAGCGCCCGAGAGGGCTCCTACAATGAGCAGTTCTTC. Amino acids: CASSAREGSYNEQFF. Full variable domain (rest looked up from reference TRBV13 and TRBJ2-1): AAGVIQSPRHLIKEKRETATLKCYPIPRHDTVYWYQQGPGQDPQFLISFYEKMQSDKGSIPDRFSAQQFSDYHSELNMSSLELGDSALYFCASSAREGSYNEQFFGPGTRLTVL.

This chain uses TRBV9 with TRBJ2-7, with D perhaps matching TRBD2 (5 bases). CDR3 length equals 15 residues. The germline V and J ends were trimmed by 3 bases and 2 bases, with 15 bases remaining between them. In germline, CDR1 is SGDLS, CDR2 YYNGEE. The CDR3: CASSAGSGFTYEQYF. The CDR3 DNA reads TGTGCCAGCAGCGCCGGTTCGGGATTCACCTACGAGCAGTACTTC. Drawing the rest from reference TRBV9 and TRBJ2-7, the complete variable domain is DSGVTQTPKHLITATGQRVTLRCSPRSGDLSVYWYQQSLDQGLQFLIQYYNGEERAKGNILERFSAQQFPDLHSELNLSSLELGDSALYFCASSAGSGFTYEQYFGPGTRLTVT.